The 23 T cell receptor beta chains given below trace back to one sample, sequenced in a study of T-cell reconstitution after alpha-beta-depleted transplantation in children. During its preparation, the TCRbeta library received unique molecular identifiers. MiXCR, applied by TCRdb to the PCR reads, yields one record per CDR3 protein. The sample lists about 72,000 distinct CDR3 sequences; approximately 7.3% were seen once. This material consisted of PBMCs from the stem cell graft donor, taken from the stem cell graft. The receptors originated from a human donor who donated a stem cell graft to a child with acute lymphoblastic leukemia.

There are many counts of this clonotype. V usage is TRBV29-1 and J usage is TRBJ1-2; D uncertain. Between the trimmed V and J ends, which lost 4 bases and 8 bases, there was a span of 8 bases. Germline V gene data show CDR1 as SQVTM and CDR2 as ANQGSEA. This CDR3 comprises 10 residues. CDR3 DNA: TGCAGCGTTGCCGGGGAGGGCTACACCTTC. It yields the protein CSVAGEGYTF.

This clonotype was seen many times. The genes are TRBV7-9 and TRBJ2-3, with D possibly being TRBD1 (6 bases). The germline CDR1 and CDR2 sequences are SEHNR and FQNEAQ (reference sequence). The CDR3 is made up of 14 amino acids. Deletions cut 5 bases from V and 2 bases from J, with 11 bases between. CDR3 in DNA: TGTGCCAGCAGCCTCACAGGGAACACAGATACGCAGTATTTT. Protein product: CASSLTGNTDTQYF.

The V gene is TRBV29-1, the J gene TRBJ2-4; 13 positions agree with TRBD2. J gave up 3 bases and V 7 bases, and 9 bases lay outside the gene matches. The CDR3 length is 16 residues. Germline CDR1 SQVTM, CDR2 ANQGSEA. The chain's CDR3 is CSATSGRARGKNIQYF. CDR3 nucleotides: TGCAGCGCAACTAGCGGGAGGGCGAGAGGCAAAAACATTCAGTACTTC. The complete variable domain, with remaining parts taken from reference TRBV29-1 and TRBJ2-4, reads SAVISQKPSRDICQRGTSLTIQCQVDSQVTMMFWYRQQPGQSLTLIATANQGSEATYESGFVIDKFPISRPNLTFSTLTVSNMSPEDSSIYLCSATSGRARGKNIQYFGAGTRLSVL.

This clonotype was observed at least ten times. J is TRBJ1-3 and V is TRBV5-1; 7 bases line up with TRBD1. The CDR3 extends over 15 amino acids. After removal of 4 bases from V and 1 base from J, the junction contained 5 bases not matched to a gene. Germline CDR1 is SGHRS and CDR2 is YFSETQ. CDR3 region: CASSARGNSGNTIYF. The CDR3 DNA reads as TGCGCCAGCAGCGCCAGGGGGAATTCTGGAAACACCATATATTTT.

This clonotype was observed many times. This chain joins TRBV20-1 and TRBJ1-5; 7 bases align to TRBD1. V lost 6 bases and J lost 2; bases outside the gene matches: 7. There are 14 residues in the CDR3. CDR1 DFQATT and CDR2 SNEGSKA come from the germline V gene (reference sequence). The CDR3 loop is CSAGAGGGNQPQHF. CDR3 DNA: TGCAGTGCCGGGGCAGGGGGGGGCAATCAGCCCCAGCATTTT.

This clonotype came up many times. The chain uses TRBV27 and TRBJ1-2; 9 bases fit TRBD1. This CDR3 spans 14 amino acids. Germline lookup yields CDR1 MNHEY and CDR2 SMNVEV (reference sequence). Unmatched junction bases numbered 5, after V lost 6 bases and J lost 3 bases. The CDR3 loop reads CASRMTGGDYGYTF. The CDR3 coding sequence is TGTGCCAGCAGGATGACAGGGGGAGACTATGGCTACACCTTC.

The sample holds a few counts of this clonotype. V usage is TRBV12-3 or TRBV12-4 and J usage is TRBJ2-7, with D tentatively TRBD1 (5 bases). V lost 6 bases to trimming and J lost 4 bases, with 13 bases between them. CDR3 length equals 13 residues. The CDR3, as DNA: TGTGCCAGCAGCGTAGACAGCCAATACGAGCAGTACTTC. Residues: CASSVDSQYEQYF.

This clonotype was recorded at least ten times. The V gene is TRBV11-2, the J gene TRBJ2-2; no clear D gene. V was trimmed by 8 bases and J by 6 bases, leaving 10 bases between them. The CDR3 extends over 12 amino acids. Germline V lookup: CDR1 SGHAT, CDR2 FQNNGV. The CDR3: CASGVGPGELFF. CDR3 bases: TGTGCCAGCGGTGTTGGACCCGGGGAGCTGTTTTTT.

This clonotype was detected ten times or more. The CDR3 DNA follows: TGTGCCAGCAGCTGGCAGGGGCCGGGGGCACTAGCCAAAAACATTCAGTACTTC. It is translated as CASSWQGPGALAKNIQYF. The chain joins TRBV5-5 to TRBJ2-4; D might be TRBD1 or TRBD2, each matching 6 bases. V lost 3 bases, J lost 0 bases, and 19 bases lay in between. Germline V gene lookup returns CDR1 SGHKS and CDR2 YYEKEE (reference sequence). This CDR3 contains 18 residues.

Many counts were recorded for this clonotype. The chain carries TRBV11-2 and TRBJ2-7; D unresolved. Per germline, CDR1 SGHAT and CDR2 FQNNGV. V dropped 7 bases and J dropped 0 bases, with 13 bases sitting between them. The CDR3 totals 14 residues. This CDR3 is CASIKLTDSYEQYF. The CDR3 DNA follows: TGTGCCAGCATCAAATTGACGGACTCCTACGAGCAGTACTTC.

This clonotype was counted a few times. The chain employs TRBV4-3 and TRBJ1-5; D not resolved. V lost 4 bases and J 5 bases, leaving 12 bases between the germline ends. This CDR3 spans 14 amino acids. The germline gives CDR1 LGHNA, CDR2 YSLEER. CDR3 sequence: CASSLSWADQPQHF. The CDR3 nucleotides are TGCGCCAGCAGCCTCTCCTGGGCTGATCAGCCCCAGCATTTT.

There are many counts of this clonotype. The chain uses TRBV6-1 and TRBJ2-3; D is uncertain. Trimming took off 2 bases at V and 0 bases at J, with 15 bases between the two ends. CDR1 is MNHNS, CDR2 SASEGT, per germline. The CDR3 spans 17 residues. The CDR3 bases are TGTGCCAGCAGTGAATTCACTCGGCTTATTAGCACAGATACGCAGTATTTT. It codes for CASSEFTRLISTDTQYF.

This clonotype was counted many times. This chain uses TRBV12-3 or TRBV12-4 with TRBJ2-1, with 16 bases fitting TRBD2. Losses at the gene ends were 6 bases for V and 10 bases for J; bases not matched to a gene: 18. This CDR3 has 19 residues. The CDR3 region is CASRPPGLAGGPRVKEQFF. CDR3 nucleotide sequence: TGTGCCAGCAGGCCCCCGGGACTAGCGGGAGGGCCACGGGTCAAGGAGCAGTTCTTC.

This clonotype was seen ten or more times. This chain uses TRBV20-1 with TRBJ2-1; D gene ambiguous. The V gene's germline CDR1 is DFQATT and CDR2 SNEGSKA (reference sequence). CDR3 length: 12 amino acids. Trimming took off 5 bases at V and 3 bases at J, with 8 bases between the two ends. CDR3 sequence: CSAPIDYNEQFF. The CDR3 region has the DNA TGCAGTGCTCCCATCGACTACAATGAGCAGTTCTTC.

This clonotype occurred many times. The chain links TRBV5-1 to TRBJ1-1; weak D call: TRBD1 (5 bases). Germline values: CDR1 SGHRS, CDR2 YFSETQ. CDR3 length: 15 residues. V was trimmed by 0 bases and J by 2 bases, leaving 11 bases between them. As DNA, the CDR3 is TGCGCCAGCAGCTTGGAATACAGGTCCAACACTGAAGCTTTCTTT. Translating gives CASSLEYRSNTEAFF.

This clonotype was picked up a small number of times. CDR3 in amino acids: CASSPTGFRANQPQHF. The CDR3 DNA follows: TGTGCCAGCAGTCCTACAGGGTTTCGGGCCAATCAGCCCCAGCATTTT. This sequence joins TRBV11-2 and TRBJ1-5; maybe TRBD1 (6 bases). V dropped 6 bases and J dropped 3 bases, with 18 bases sitting between them. The length of the CDR3 is 16 residues. Looked up from germline, CDR1 is SGHAT and CDR2 is FQNNGV.

In its sample, this clonotype was seen many times. The chain has TRBV15 and TRBJ2-2; no clear D gene. This CDR3 has 13 amino acids. V was cut by 1 base and J by 3 bases, with 3 bases left in between. Germline CDR1 and CDR2: LNHNV and YYDKDF (reference sequence). Written as DNA, the CDR3 is TGTGCCACCAGCAGAGGGTACACCGGGGAGCTGTTTTTT. This translates into CATSRGYTGELFF.

The sample holds a few counts of this clonotype. J is TRBJ2-1 and V is TRBV28, with TRBD2 matching over 12 bases. The CDR3 extends over 15 amino acids. Germline CDR1 and CDR2: MDHEN and SYDVKM. V shed 2 bases, J shed 7 bases, and the junction held 3 bases outside the gene matches. CDR3 coding DNA: TGTGCCAGCAGTTTAGGGACTAGCGGGCAGAATGAGCAGTTCTTC. Protein product: CASSLGTSGQNEQFF.

Ten or more counts support this clonotype. The chain uses TRBV24-1 and TRBJ2-3; the D gene is possibly TRBD1 (5 bases). The V gene's germline CDR1 is KGHDR and CDR2 SFDVKD. Between the trimmed V and J ends, which lost 5 bases and 2 bases, there was a span of 7 bases. The CDR3 is 13 residues long. As DNA, the CDR3 is TGTGCCACCAGTGGACAGAACACAGATACGCAGTATTTT. Amino acids: CATSGQNTDTQYF.

This clonotype has a count of ten or more. This chain uses TRBV28 with TRBJ1-5, with a possible D match to TRBD1 (5 bases). CDR3 length: 14 amino acids. V was pared by 1 base and J by 6 bases, with 10 bases between. Germline V gives CDR1 MDHEN, CDR2 SYDVKM. The CDR3 DNA is TGTGCCAGCAGTTTATCCAGGGCGGGTCAGCCCCAGCATTTT. It encodes CASSLSRAGQPQHF. The variable domain in full, with the rest retrieved from reference TRBV28 and TRBJ1-5, is DVKVTQSSRYLVKRTGEKVFLECVQDMDHENMFWYRQDPGLGLRLIYFSYDVKMKEKGDIPEGYSVSREKKERFSLILESASTNQTSMYLCASSLSRAGQPQHFGDGTRLSIL.

Many counts were recorded for this clonotype. The chain is built from TRBV4-3 and TRBJ1-5; no clear D. Germline V gives CDR1 LGHNA, CDR2 YSLEER. There are 17 residues in the CDR3. Trimming stripped 0 bases from V and 2 bases from J, with 14 bases between. The CDR3 spells CASSQDRSGPGNQPQHF. As DNA, the CDR3 is TGCGCCAGCAGCCAAGATAGGAGCGGGCCCGGCAATCAGCCCCAGCATTTT.

Ten or more counts support this clonotype. The V call is TRBV4-3, the J call TRBJ2-1, with no clear D. Trimming took 0 bases from V and 5 from J, leaving 8 bases between them. Germline V CDR1 and CDR2: LGHNA, YSLEER. The CDR3 covers 14 residues. In DNA form, the CDR3 reads TGCGCCAGCAGCCAAGACAGCCCTCACAATGAGCAGTTCTTC. Translating gives CASSQDSPHNEQFF.

This clonotype was seen repeatedly, ten times or more. The rearrangement joins TRBV6-2 or TRBV6-3 to TRBJ1-2; 8 bases line up with TRBD1. V shed 6 bases, J shed 2 bases, and the junction held 2 bases outside the gene matches. The CDR3 covers 13 residues. CDR1 MNHEY and CDR2 SVGEGT come from the germline V gene. The CDR3 protein is CASRWTGNYGYTF. Written as DNA, the CDR3 is TGTGCCAGCAGATGGACAGGGAACTATGGCTACACCTTC.